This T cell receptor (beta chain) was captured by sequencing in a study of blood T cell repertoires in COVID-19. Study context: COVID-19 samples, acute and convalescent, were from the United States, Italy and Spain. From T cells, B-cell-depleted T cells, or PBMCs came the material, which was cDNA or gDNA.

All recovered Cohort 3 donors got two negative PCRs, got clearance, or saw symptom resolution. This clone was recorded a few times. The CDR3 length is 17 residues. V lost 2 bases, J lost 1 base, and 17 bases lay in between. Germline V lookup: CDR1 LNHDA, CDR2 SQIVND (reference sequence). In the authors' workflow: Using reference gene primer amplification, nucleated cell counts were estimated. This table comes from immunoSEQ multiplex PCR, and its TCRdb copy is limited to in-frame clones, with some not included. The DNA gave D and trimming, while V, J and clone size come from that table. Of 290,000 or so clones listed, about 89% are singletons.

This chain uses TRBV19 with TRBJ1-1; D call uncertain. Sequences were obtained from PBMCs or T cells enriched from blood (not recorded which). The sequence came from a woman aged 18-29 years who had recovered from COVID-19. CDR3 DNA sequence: TGTGCCAGTAGTATAACGGTGGCGGGAAGCGCGAACACTGAAGCTTTCTTT. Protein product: CASSITVAGSANTEAFF.